The source of this TCR beta chain is a study of blood T cell repertoires in COVID-19. Across the study: From the United States, Italy and Spain came samples of acute and convalescent COVID-19. T cells, B-cell-depleted T cells, or PBMCs supplied cDNA or gDNA.

Original handling: Reference gene primers were amplified, and this amplification served to estimate nucleated cell counts. Profiling relied on immunoSEQ multiplex PCR, and the TCRdb table lists in-frame clones only, not all of them. V and J calls plus clone size are reproduced from that table; the DNA served to infer D and trimming. The sample contains 450,000 to 500,000 clones, approximately 85% of which appear only once. The germline V gene has CDR1 SGHVS and CDR2 FQNEAQ. Trimming removed 5 bases from V and 0 bases from J, with 11 bases in between. This CDR3 is built from 14 residues. This sequence was found in a human donor in a cohort sampled during active COVID-19. What was sequenced was peripheral blood. J is TRBJ2-7 and V is TRBV7-8; maybe TRBD1 (6 bases). The CDR3 DNA reads as TGTGCCAGCAGCCTCGGGACACTCTCCTACGAGCAGTACTTC. Protein sequence: CASSLGTLSYEQYF.